What follows are 12 T cell receptor beta chains derived from one specimen sequenced in a study of blood T cell repertoires in COVID-19 (dated by TCRdb to between 2020 and 2021). The library was built by means of the immunoSEQ multiplex PCR assay. The source is immuneACCESS, and TCRdb retained only in-frame sequences with V and J called. Part of the clones is not carried over; for the studies checked, unresolved V genes explain less than half of this, and the remainder is unexplained. The sample yields tens of thousands of clones; approximately 82% were counted once. Of the sample, about 8% is held by the ten largest clones. The sample was peripheral blood. These receptors were obtained from a human donor in a cohort sampled during active COVID-19.

The genes are TRBV7-9 and TRBJ1-1; no firm D call. V lost 5 bases and J lost 6, with 10 bases in between. Germline values: CDR1 SEHNR, CDR2 FQNEAQ (reference sequence). The CDR3 contains 12 residues. CDR3: CASSRGDAEAFF. In DNA form, the CDR3 reads TGTGCCAGCAGCCGAGGTGACGCTGAAGCTTTCTTT. Filled out from reference TRBV7-9 and TRBJ1-1, the complete variable domain reads DTGVSQNPRHKITKRGQNVTFRCDPISEHNRLYWYRQTLGQGPEFLTYFQNEAQLEKSRLLSDRFSAERPKGSFSTLEIQRTEQGDSAMYLCASSRGDAEAFFGQGTRLTVV.

The chain is built from TRBV14 and TRBJ1-1, with 7 bases lining up with TRBD1. The CDR3 extends over 14 amino acids. Germline lookup yields CDR1 SGHDN and CDR2 FVKESK. V lost 3 bases, J lost 0 bases, and 1 base stayed unmatched. The chain's CDR3 is CASSQGQLNTEAFF. CDR3 DNA: TGTGCCAGCAGCCAGGGACAGTTGAACACTGAAGCTTTCTTT.

The CDR3 here is CASSPGLAGSEQYF. The CDR3, as DNA: TGTGCCAGCAGCCCGGGACTAGCGGGATCCGAGCAGTACTTC. The chain uses TRBV11-3 and TRBJ2-7; 13 nucleotides align to TRBD2. Unmatched junction bases numbered 4, after V lost 5 bases and J lost 6 bases. Germline CDR1 is SGHNT and CDR2 is YENEEA. The CDR3 contains 14 residues.

The rearrangement joins TRBV5-4 to TRBJ2-3; 7 bases fit TRBD2. CDR3 length equals 13 residues. Germline V gives CDR1 SGHNT, CDR2 YYREEE (reference sequence). Trimming cost V 1 base and J 4 bases; bases outside gene matches: 0. Written as DNA, the CDR3 is TGTGCCAGCAGCTTGCGGGAGGCAGATACGCAGTATTTT. Its translation is CASSLREADTQYF. The whole variable domain, remainder taken from reference TRBV5-4 and TRBJ2-3, is ETGVTQSPTHLIKTRGQQVTLRCSSQSGHNTVSWYQQALGQGPQFIFQYYREEENGRGNFPPRFSGLQFPNYSSELNVNALELDDSALYLCASSLREADTQYFGPGTRLTVL.

V and J are TRBV7-9 and TRBJ2-3, with D perhaps matching TRBD1 (6 bases). The ends were cut back, 1 base at V and 0 bases at J, with 8 bases in the middle. The CDR3 spans 15 residues. Germline V CDR1 and CDR2: SEHNR, FQNEAQ (reference sequence). This chain's CDR3 is CASSLDRASTDTQYF. CDR3 in DNA: TGTGCCAGCAGCTTAGACAGGGCCAGCACAGATACGCAGTATTTT.

The chain employs TRBV10-3 and TRBJ2-2; 7 nucleotides match TRBD1. This CDR3 spans 14 amino acids. Looked up from germline, CDR1 is ENHRY and CDR2 is SYGVKD. V lost 11 bases, J lost 0 bases, and 6 bases stayed unmatched. CDR3 sequence: CASRTGANTGELFF. CDR3 DNA: TGTGCCTCCAGAACAGGGGCGAACACCGGGGAGCTGTTTTTT.

The table lists this clone with a few counts. This chain links TRBV30 with TRBJ2-1; 9 bases are a match to TRBD1. In germline, CDR1 is GTSNPN, CDR2 SVGIG (reference sequence). The V segment lost 3 bases and the J segment 7 bases; nucleotides outside the gene matches: 7. CDR3 length: 14 amino acids. For the CDR3, the DNA is TGTGCCTGGAGGGGGGACAGGGTAGAAAATGAGCAGTTCTTC. Protein product: CAWRGDRVENEQFF.

The CDR3 reads CASSLAGGLASSTDTQYF. The CDR3 DNA reads TGTGCCAGCAGCTTGGCCGGGGGACTAGCGTCCAGCACAGATACGCAGTATTTT. The chain has TRBV5-4 and TRBJ2-3; 10 bases are shared with TRBD2. V dropped 0 bases and J dropped 0; count of bases not matched to a gene: 7. This CDR3 contains 18 residues. Germline CDR1 reads SGHNT; CDR2 reads YYREEE (reference sequence).

This chain uses TRBV6-2 or TRBV6-3 with TRBJ2-7; D may be TRBD1 (6 bases). In germline, CDR1 is MNHEY, CDR2 SVGEGT. Trimming pared 6 bases from V and 2 bases from J, leaving 17 bases between. The CDR3 contains 15 residues. The CDR3 sequence is CASSLRQAVPYEQYF. The CDR3 DNA is TGTGCCAGCAGCCTCCGACAGGCCGTCCCCTACGAGCAGTACTTC.

The rearrangement uses TRBV6-2 or TRBV6-3 and TRBJ1-5, with D possibly being TRBD1 (6 bases). This CDR3 is built from 16 residues. Per germline, CDR1 MNHEY and CDR2 SVGEGT. V was trimmed by 6 bases and J by 1 base, leaving 16 bases between them. This CDR3 is CASSRSQGTSNQPQHF. The CDR3 DNA is TGTGCCAGCAGCCGGTCCCAGGGGACAAGCAATCAGCCCCAGCATTTT.

The chain employs TRBV19 and TRBJ2-2, with 8 bases that match TRBD2. Germline values: CDR1 LNHDA, CDR2 SQIVND (reference sequence). Trimming cost V 5 bases and J 3 bases; bases outside gene matches: 8. The CDR3 extends over 16 amino acids. The CDR3 region is CASSPRGSGDTGELFF. The CDR3 DNA reads TGTGCCAGTAGTCCTCGGGGTAGCGGGGACACCGGGGAGCTGTTTTTT.

DNA for the CDR3: TGTGCCAGCAGTGTCCGGGACAGGGGCGCAGATACGCAGTATTTT. The encoded protein is CASSVRDRGADTQYF. The chain is built from TRBV2 and TRBJ2-3; 10 bases are a match to TRBD1. The CDR3 runs to 15 residues. Unmatched junction bases numbered 5, after V lost 4 bases and J lost 4 bases. CDR1 is SNHLY, CDR2 FYNNEI, per germline.